This T cell receptor (beta chain) was sequenced for a study of control samples from healthy donors and cancer patients. This table comes from immunoSEQ multiplex PCR, and its TCRdb copy is limited to in-frame clones, with some not included. Of about 120,000 clones in the sample, 70% to 90% were seen once. V lost 5 bases, J lost 3 bases, and 16 bases lay in between. This CDR3 is 14 amino acids long. Germline V lookup: CDR1 SQVTM, CDR2 ANQGSEA. In this sample, this clone turned up once. The source of this sequence is a middle-aged man in good health. Sequenced: blood. The V gene is TRBV29-1, the J gene TRBJ1-1, with D unresolved. The CDR3 nucleotides are TGCAGCGTTTCCCCCATTATGATTTACACTGAAGCTTTCTTT. Its protein product is CSVSPIMIYTEAFF.